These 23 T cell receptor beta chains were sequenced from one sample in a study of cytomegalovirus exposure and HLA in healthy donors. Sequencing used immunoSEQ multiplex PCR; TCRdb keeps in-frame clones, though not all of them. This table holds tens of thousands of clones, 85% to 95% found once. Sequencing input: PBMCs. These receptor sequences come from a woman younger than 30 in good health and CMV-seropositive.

The CDR3 DNA is TGTGCCAGCAGCGTGCGGGAGTACAATGAGCAGTTCTTC. This codes for CASSVREYNEQFF. The chain couples TRBV9 to TRBJ2-1; 7 bases match TRBD2. This CDR3 region has 13 residues. Germline CDR1 is SGDLS and CDR2 is YYNGEE. V shed 2 bases, J shed 4 bases, and the junction held 0 bases outside the gene matches.

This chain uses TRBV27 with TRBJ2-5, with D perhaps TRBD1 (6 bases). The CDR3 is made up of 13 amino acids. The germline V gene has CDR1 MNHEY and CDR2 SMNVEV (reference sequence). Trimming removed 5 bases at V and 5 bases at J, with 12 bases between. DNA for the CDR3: TGTGCCAGCAGTACAGGGAATTCGGAGACCCAGTACTTC. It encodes CASSTGNSETQYF.

As DNA, the CDR3 is TGTGCCAGCAGTTTCAAATCTAGCGGGGGGTACACAGATACGCAGTATTTT. This codes for CASSFKSSGGYTDTQYF. The chain employs TRBV27 and TRBJ2-3; 11 bases agree with TRBD2. With V trimmed by 3 bases and J by 2 bases, 7 bases remained unmatched. This CDR3 is 17 amino acids long. From germline, CDR1 is MNHEY and CDR2 SMNVEV (reference sequence).

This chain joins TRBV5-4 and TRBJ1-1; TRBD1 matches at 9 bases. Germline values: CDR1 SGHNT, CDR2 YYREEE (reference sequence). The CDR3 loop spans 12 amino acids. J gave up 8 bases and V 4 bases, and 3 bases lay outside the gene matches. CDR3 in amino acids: CASSRGQGEAFF. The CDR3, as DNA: TGTGCCAGCAGCCGGGGACAGGGCGAAGCTTTCTTT.

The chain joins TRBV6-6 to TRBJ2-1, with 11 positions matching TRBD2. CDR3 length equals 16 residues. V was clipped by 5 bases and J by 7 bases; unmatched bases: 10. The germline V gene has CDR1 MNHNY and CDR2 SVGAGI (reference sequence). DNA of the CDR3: TGTGCCAGCAGTCAGCAAACTAGCGGGAGTTTGAATGAGCAGTTCTTC. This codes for CASSQQTSGSLNEQFF.

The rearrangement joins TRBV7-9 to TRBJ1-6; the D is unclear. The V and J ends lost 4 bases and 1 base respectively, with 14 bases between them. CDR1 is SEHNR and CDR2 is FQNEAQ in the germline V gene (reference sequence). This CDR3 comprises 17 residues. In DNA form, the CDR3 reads TGTGCCAGCAGCTCCCCGGTTCCGGGATCCTATAATTCACCCCTCCACTTT. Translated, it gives CASSSPVPGSYNSPLHF.

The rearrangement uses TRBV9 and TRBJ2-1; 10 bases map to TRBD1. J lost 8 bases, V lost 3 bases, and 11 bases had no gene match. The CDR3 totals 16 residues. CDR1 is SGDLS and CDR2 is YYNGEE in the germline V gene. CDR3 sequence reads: CASSAGTGVKIDEQFF. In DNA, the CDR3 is TGTGCCAGCAGCGCCGGGACAGGGGTAAAGATCGATGAGCAGTTCTTC.

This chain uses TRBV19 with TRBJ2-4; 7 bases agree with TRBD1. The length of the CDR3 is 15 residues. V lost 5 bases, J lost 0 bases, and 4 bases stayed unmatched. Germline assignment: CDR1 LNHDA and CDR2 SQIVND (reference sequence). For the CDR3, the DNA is TGTGCCAGTAGTCCTACAGGGGTAGCCAAAAACATTCAGTACTTC. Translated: CASSPTGVAKNIQYF. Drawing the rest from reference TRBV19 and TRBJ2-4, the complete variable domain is DGGITQSPKYLFRKEGQNVTLSCEQNLNHDAMYWYRQDPGQGLRLIYYSQIVNDFQKGDIAEGYSVSREKKESFPLTVTSAQKNPTAFYLCASSPTGVAKNIQYFGAGTRLSVL.

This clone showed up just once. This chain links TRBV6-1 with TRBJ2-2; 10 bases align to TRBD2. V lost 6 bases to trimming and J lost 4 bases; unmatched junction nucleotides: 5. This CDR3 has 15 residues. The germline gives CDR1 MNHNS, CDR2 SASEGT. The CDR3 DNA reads TGTGCCAGCAGCTTAGCGGGGGGCGTCACCGGGGAGCTGTTTTTT. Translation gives CASSLAGGVTGELFF.

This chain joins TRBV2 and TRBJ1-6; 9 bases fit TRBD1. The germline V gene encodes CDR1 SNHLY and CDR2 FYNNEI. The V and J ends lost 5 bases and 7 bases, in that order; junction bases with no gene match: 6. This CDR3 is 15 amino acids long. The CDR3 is CASSYLQGANSPLHF. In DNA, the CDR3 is TGTGCCAGCAGTTACCTACAGGGGGCCAATTCACCCCTCCACTTT.

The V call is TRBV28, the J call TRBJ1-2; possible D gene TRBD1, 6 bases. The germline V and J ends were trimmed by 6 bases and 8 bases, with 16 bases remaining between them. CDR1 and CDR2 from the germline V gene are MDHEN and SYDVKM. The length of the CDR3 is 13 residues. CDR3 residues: CASSLRGGLGYTF. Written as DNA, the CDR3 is TGTGCCAGCAGCCTCCGGGGGGGCTTAGGCTACACCTTC.

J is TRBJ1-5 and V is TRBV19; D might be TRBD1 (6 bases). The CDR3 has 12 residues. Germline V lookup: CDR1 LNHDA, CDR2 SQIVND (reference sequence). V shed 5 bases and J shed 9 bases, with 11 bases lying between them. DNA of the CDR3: TGTGCCAGTAGTCCACAGACAGGGCCCCAGCATTTT. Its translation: CASSPQTGPQHF.

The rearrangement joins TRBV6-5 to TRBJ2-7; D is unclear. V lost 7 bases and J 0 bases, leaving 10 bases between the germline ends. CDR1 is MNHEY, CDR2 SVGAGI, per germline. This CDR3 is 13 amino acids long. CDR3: CASNRVSSYEQYF. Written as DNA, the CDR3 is TGTGCCAGCAATCGGGTATCCTCCTACGAGCAGTACTTC.

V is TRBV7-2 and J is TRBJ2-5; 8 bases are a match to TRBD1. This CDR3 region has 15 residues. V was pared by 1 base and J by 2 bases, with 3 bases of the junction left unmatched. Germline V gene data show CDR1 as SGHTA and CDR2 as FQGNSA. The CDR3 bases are TGTGCCAGCAGCTTAGTATACAGGGGGCAAGAGACCCAGTACTTC. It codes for CASSLVYRGQETQYF.

DNA of the CDR3: TGCAGCGTTGACACCGCTTATCAGGGGGATGAGCAGTTCTTC. This encodes CSVDTAYQGDEQFF. The chain joins TRBV29-1 to TRBJ2-1; 7 bases are a match to TRBD1. The CDR3 runs 14 residues. Germline assignment: CDR1 SQVTM and CDR2 ANQGSEA. Trimming cost V 3 bases and J 8 bases; bases outside gene matches: 10.

CDR3: CASSVGGSIRQETQYF. CDR3 in DNA: TGTGCCAGCAGCGTAGGGGGCTCTATTAGACAAGAGACCCAGTACTTC. The chain couples TRBV9 to TRBJ2-5; D may be TRBD1 (5 bases). This CDR3 spans 16 amino acids. Trimming removed 0 bases at V and 2 bases at J, with 14 bases between. CDR1 and CDR2 (germline): SGDLS, YYNGEE.

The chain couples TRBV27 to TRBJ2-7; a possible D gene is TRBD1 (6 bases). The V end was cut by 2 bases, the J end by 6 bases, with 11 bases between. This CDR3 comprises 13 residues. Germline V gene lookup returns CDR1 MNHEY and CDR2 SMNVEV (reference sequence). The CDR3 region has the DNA TGTGCCAGCAGTTTAAGTTTAGGGGGCGAGCAGTACTTC. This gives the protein CASSLSLGGEQYF.

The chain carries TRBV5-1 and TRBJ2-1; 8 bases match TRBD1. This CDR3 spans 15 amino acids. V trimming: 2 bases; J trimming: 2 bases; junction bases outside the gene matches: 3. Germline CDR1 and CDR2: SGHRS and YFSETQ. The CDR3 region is CASSFRDRTYNEQFF. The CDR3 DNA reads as TGCGCCAGCAGCTTCCGGGACAGGACCTACAATGAGCAGTTCTTC.

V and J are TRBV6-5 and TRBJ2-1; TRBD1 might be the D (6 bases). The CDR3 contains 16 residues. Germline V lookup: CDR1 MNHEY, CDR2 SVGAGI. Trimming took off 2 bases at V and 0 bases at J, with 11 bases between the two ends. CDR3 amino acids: CASSYQGQLSYNEQFF. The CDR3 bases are TGTGCCAGCAGTTACCAGGGACAACTCTCCTACAATGAGCAGTTCTTC.

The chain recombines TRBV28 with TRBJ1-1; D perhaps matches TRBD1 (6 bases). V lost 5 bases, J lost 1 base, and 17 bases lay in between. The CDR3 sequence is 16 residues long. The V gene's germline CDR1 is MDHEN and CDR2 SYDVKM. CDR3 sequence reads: CASSTTGTPRNTEAFF. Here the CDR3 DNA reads TGTGCCAGCAGTACTACCGGGACACCGCGGAACACTGAAGCTTTCTTT.

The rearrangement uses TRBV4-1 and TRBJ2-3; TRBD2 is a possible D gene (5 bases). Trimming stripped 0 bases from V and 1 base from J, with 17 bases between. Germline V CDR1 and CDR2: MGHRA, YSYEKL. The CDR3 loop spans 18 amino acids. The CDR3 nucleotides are TGCGCCAGCAGCCAAGATCCCCCGGCGGGCCTCCGCACAGATACGCAGTATTTT. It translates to CASSQDPPAGLRTDTQYF.

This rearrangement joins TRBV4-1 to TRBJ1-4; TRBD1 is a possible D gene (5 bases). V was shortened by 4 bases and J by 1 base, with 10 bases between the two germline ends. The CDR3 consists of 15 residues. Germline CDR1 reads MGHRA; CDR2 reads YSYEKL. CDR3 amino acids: CASSPGRITNEKLFF. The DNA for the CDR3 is TGCGCCAGCAGCCCAGGGAGGATAACTAATGAAAAACTGTTTTTT.

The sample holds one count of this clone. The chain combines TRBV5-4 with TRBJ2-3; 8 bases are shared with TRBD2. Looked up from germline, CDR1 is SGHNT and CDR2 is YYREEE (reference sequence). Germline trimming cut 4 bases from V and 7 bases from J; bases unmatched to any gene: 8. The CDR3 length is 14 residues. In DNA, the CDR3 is TGTGCCAGCAGCCCCGGGGGGGCAGTCTATACGCAGTATTTT. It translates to CASSPGGAVYTQYF.